This TCR beta chain was sequenced during a study of shared T cell receptors in the human thymus. Germline CDR1 and CDR2: LGHNA and YSLEER. This CDR3 is 19 amino acids long. Germline trimming cut 0 bases from V and 0 bases from J; bases unmatched to any gene: 7. This table comes from immunoSEQ multiplex PCR, and its TCRdb copy is limited to in-frame clones, with some not included. Here the sample spans under 700,000 clones, 78% being singletons. This sample was shared with a second study, whose subject was human thymus T cells. That paper states: Those donating were healthy Finnish infants in corrective surgery for congenital heart defects. Resected material from corrective heart surgery provided the thymus tissue analysed. An apparent bias in V and J gene usage was seen in thymic and blood repertoires. Unrelated people showed highly overlapping thymic repertoires, related research reported.

The origin of this receptor is a boy under two years old with a congenital heart defect. The sequenced sample was thymocytes. The chain recombines TRBV4-3 with TRBJ2-3; 12 positions match TRBD2. Written as DNA, the CDR3 is TGCGCCAGCAGCCAAGATCGCCAGGGACTAGCGGGTAGCACAGATACGCAGTATTTT. Its protein product is CASSQDRQGLAGSTDTQYF.